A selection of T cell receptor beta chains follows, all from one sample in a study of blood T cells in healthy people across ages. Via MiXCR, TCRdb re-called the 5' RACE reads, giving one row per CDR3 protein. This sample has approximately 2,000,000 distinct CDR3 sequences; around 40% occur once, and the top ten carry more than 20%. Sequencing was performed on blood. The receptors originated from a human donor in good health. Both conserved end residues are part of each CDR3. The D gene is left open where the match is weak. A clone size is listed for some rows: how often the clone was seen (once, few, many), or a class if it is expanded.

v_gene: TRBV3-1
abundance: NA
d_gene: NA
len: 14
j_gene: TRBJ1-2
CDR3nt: TGTGCCAGCAGCCGGCCGACAGATCCCTATGGCTACACCTTC
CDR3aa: CASSRPTDPYGYTF

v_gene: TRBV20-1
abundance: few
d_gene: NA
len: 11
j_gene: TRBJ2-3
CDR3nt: TGCAGTGTGGGGTCCCCAGATACGCAGTATTTT
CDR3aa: CSVGSPDTQYF

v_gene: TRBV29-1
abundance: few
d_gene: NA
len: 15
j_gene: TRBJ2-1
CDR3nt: TGCAGCGTTGATGGGGGGTGGAGCTCCTACAATGAGCAGTTCTTC
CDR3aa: CSVDGGWSSYNEQFF

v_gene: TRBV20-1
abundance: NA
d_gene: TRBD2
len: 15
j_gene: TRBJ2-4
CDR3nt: TGCAGTGCTGCCGGGGGGGCGGAGGCCAAAAACATTCAGTACTTC
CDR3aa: CSAAGGAEAKNIQYF

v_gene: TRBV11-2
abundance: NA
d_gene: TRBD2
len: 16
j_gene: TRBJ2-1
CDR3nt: TGTGCCAGCAGCTTAACCGAGCGGGGGGGCCTTGATGAGCAGTTCTTC
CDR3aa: CASSLTERGGLDEQFF

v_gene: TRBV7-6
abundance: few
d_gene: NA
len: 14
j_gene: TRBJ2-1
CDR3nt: TGTGCCAGCAGCTTAGCGCCTGCTTTGGCTGAGCAGTTCTTC
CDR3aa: CASSLAPALAEQFF

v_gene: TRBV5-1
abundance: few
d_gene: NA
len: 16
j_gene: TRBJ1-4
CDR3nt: TGCGCCAGCAGCCCGTGGAGGGGGGGAACTAATGAAAAACTGTTTTTT
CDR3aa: CASSPWRGGTNEKLFF

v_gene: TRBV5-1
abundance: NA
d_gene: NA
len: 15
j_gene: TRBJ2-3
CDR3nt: TGCGCCAGCAGCTTGGGAGGGTTAGAGACAGATACGCAGTATTTT
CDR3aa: CASSLGGLETDTQYF

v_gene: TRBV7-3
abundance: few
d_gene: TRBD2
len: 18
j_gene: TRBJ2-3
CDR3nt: TGTGCCAGCAGCTTAGGGCCCTCACTAGCGGGTACGACAGATACGCAGTATTTT
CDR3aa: CASSLGPSLAGTTDTQYF

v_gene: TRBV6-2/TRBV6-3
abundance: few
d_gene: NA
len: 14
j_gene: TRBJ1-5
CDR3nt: TGTGCCAGCAGGCCTCCGGGTGATAATCAGCCCCAGCATTTT
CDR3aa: CASRPPGDNQPQHF

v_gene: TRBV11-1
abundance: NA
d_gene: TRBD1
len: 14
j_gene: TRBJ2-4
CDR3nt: TGTGCCAGCAGCAGAGGGGGCAGTTGGGACATTCAGTACTTC
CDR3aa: CASSRGGSWDIQYF

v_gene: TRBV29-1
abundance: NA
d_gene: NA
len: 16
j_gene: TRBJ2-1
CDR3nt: TGCAGCGTTACCGTCGGGGGCGGGAAGGGTGAAAATGAGCAGTTCTTC
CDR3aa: CSVTVGGGKGENEQFF

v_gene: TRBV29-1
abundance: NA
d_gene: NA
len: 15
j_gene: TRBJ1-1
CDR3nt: TGCAGCGTTGACCTCTCGGCGGGGGGGAACACTGAAGCTTTCTTT
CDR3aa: CSVDLSAGGNTEAFF

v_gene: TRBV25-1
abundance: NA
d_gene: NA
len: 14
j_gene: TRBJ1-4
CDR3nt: TGTGCCAGCAGCCCGGGGGGGGCTCGTGAAAAACTGTTTTTT
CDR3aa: CASSPGGAREKLFF

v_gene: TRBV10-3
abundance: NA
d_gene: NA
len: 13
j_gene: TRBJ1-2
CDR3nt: TGTGCCATCAGCCCTCAGGTCTACTATGGCTACACCTTC
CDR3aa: CAISPQVYYGYTF

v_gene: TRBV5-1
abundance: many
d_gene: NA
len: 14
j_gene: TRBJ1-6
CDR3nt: TGTGCCAGCAGCTTAGGGCAGACGAATTCACCCCTCCACTTT
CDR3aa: CASSLGQTNSPLHF

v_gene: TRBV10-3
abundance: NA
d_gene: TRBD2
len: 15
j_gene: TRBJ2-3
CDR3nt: TGTGCCATCAGCCCAGCGGGGGCATTCACAGATACGCGGTATTTT
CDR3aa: CAISPAGAFTDTRYF

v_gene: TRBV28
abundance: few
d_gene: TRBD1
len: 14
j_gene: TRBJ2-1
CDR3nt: TGTGCCAGCAGTTTGGGGGGACAGGGGGATGAGCAGTTCTTC
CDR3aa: CASSLGGQGDEQFF

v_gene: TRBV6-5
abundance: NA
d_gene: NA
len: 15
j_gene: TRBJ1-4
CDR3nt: TGTGCCAGCAACCCCACAGGCGGGACTAATGAAAAACTGTTTTTT
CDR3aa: CASNPTGGTNEKLFF

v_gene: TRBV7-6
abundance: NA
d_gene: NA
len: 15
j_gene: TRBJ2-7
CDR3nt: TGTGCCAGCAGCTCATTCGCTTCACAGAACTACGAGCAGTACTTC
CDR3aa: CASSSFASQNYEQYF

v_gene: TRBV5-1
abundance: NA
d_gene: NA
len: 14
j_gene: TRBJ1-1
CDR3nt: TGCGCCAGCGCATTGGACAGACCTAACACTGAAGCTTTCTTT
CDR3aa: CASALDRPNTEAFF

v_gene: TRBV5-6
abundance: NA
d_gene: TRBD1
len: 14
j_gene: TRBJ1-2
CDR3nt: TGTGCCAGCAGCCGCTCCGACAGGGGAGAAGGCTACACCTTC
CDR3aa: CASSRSDRGEGYTF

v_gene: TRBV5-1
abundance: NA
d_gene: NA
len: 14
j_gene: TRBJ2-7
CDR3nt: TGCGCCAGCAGCTGGTCAGGACAGAACTACGAGCAGTACTTC
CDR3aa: CASSWSGQNYEQYF

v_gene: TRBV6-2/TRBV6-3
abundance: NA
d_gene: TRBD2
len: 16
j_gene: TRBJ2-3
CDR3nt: TGTGCCAGCAGTTCGACTAGCGGGGGGATCACAGATACGCAGTATTTT
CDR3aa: CASSSTSGGITDTQYF

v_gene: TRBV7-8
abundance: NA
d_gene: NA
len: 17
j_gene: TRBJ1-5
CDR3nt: TGTGCCAGCAGCTTAGCTGAAGGCCTTACAAGCAATCAGCCCCAGCATTTT
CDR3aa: CASSLAEGLTSNQPQHF

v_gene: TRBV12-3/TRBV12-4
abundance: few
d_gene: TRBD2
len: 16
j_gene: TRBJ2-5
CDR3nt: TGTGCCAGCAGTGGACTAGCGGAGATAAACCAAGAGACCCAGTACTTC
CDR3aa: CASSGLAEINQETQYF

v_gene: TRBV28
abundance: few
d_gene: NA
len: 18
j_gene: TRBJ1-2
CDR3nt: TGTGCCAGCAGTAGACAAAAGGGCCCCGGCCCGAAATTCTATGGCTACACCTTC
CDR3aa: CASSRQKGPGPKFYGYTF

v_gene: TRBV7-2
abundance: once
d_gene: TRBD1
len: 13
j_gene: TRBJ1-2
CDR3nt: TGTGCCAGCAGAGGACAGGGGTCAGAGGGCTACACCTTC
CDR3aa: CASRGQGSEGYTF

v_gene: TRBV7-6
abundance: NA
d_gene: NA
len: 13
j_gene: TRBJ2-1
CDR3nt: TGTGCCAGCAGCTTAGCGCACTTAAGTGAGCAGTTCTTC
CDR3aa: CASSLAHLSEQFF

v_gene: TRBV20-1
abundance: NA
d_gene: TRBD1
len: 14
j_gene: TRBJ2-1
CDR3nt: TGCAGTGCTAGTAGGGACAGGGGTTACAATGAGCAGTTCTTC
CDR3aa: CSASRDRGYNEQFF

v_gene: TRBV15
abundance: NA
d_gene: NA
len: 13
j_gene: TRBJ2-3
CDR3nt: TGTGCCACCAGCGGGGGATCCGGGTATACGCAGTATTTT
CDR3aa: CATSGGSGYTQYF

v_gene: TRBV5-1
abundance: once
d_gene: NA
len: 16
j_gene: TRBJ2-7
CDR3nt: TGCGCCAGCAGCTTAGGTCAGGGAAGGAGCTCCTACGAGCAGTACTTC
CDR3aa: CASSLGQGRSSYEQYF

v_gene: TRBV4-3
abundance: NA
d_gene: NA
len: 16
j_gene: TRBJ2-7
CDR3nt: TGCGCCAGCAGCCAAGGAGGTGGTGGGTACACCTACGAGCAGTACTTC
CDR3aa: CASSQGGGGYTYEQYF

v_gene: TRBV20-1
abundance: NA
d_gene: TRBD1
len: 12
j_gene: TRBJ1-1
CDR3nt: TGCAGTGCAAGGGACAGCTACACTGAAGCTTTCTTT
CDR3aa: CSARDSYTEAFF

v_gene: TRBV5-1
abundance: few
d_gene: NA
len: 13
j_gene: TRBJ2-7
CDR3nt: TGCGCCAGCAGCGCGATGGGAACCTACGAGCAGTACTTC
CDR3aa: CASSAMGTYEQYF

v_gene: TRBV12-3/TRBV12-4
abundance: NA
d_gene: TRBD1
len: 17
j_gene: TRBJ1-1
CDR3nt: TGTGCCAGCAGCCCAACGTCCTTCGGACAGGGGGCTATTGAGGCTTTCTTT
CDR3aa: CASSPTSFGQGAIEAFF

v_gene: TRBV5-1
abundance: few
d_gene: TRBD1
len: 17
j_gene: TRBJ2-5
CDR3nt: TGCGCCAGCAGATCCGGGACAGGTTCCCCTTACCAAGAGACCCAGTACTTC
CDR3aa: CASRSGTGSPYQETQYF

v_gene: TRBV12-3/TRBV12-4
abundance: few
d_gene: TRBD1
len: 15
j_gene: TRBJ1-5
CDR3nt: TGTGCCAGCACTTTGGGGACAGGGCAAGCTCAGCCCCAGCATTTT
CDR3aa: CASTLGTGQAQPQHF

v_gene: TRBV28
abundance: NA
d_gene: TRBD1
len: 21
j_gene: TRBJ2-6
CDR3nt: TGTGCCAGCAGTCCTATTGTAAGACAGGGGAACCCCGATTCTGGGGCCAACGTCCCGACTTTC
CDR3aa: CASSPIVRQGNPDSGANVPTF

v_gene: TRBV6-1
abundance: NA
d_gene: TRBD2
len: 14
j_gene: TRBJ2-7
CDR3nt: TGTGCCAGCATAGCTAGCGGGGCCCTAAATGAGCAGTACTTC
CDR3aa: CASIASGALNEQYF

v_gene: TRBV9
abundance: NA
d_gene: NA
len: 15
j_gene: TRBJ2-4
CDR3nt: TGTGCCAGCAGCCCAGGGGATCGGGTGTACAACATTGAGTACTTC
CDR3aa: CASSPGDRVYNIEYF

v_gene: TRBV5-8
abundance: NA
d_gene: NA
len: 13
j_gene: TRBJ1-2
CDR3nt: TGTGCCAGCAGCTATTTAAGGACACCCGGCTACACCTTC
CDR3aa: CASSYLRTPGYTF

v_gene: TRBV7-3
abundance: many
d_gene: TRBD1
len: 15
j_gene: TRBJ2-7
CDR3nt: TGTGCCAGCAGCTTAAGCGGGACAGGGGCCTACGAGCAGTACTTC
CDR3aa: CASSLSGTGAYEQYF

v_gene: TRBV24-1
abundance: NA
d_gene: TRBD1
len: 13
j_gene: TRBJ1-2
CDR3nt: TGTGCCACCAGTGAATCCGGGACAGATGGCTACACCTTC
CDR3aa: CATSESGTDGYTF

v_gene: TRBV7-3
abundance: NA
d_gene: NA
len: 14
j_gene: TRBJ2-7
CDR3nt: TGTGCCAGCAGCTCCATGCCCGGGGAGGTCGAGCAGTACTTC
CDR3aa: CASSSMPGEVEQYF

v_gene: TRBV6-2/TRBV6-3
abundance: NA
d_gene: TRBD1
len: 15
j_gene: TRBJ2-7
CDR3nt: TGTGCCAGCAGCCCCCCTCCGACAGGGTATTACGAGCAGTACTTC
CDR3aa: CASSPPPTGYYEQYF

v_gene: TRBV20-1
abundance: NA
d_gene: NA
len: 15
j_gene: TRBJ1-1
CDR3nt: TGCAGTGCTAGAGGCCTCCGGCCTTTGAACACTGAAGCTTTCTTT
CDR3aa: CSARGLRPLNTEAFF

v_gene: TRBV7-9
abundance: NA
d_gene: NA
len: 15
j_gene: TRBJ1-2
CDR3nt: TGTGCCAGCAGCTTAGGGGTCACTGCTCCAGGAGGCTACACCTTC
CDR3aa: CASSLGVTAPGGYTF

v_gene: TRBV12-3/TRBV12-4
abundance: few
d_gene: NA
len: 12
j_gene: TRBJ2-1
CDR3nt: TGTGCCAGCAGTTCAGGGGATGGTGAGCAGTTCTTC
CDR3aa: CASSSGDGEQFF